The 5 T cell receptor beta chains below come from one sample, sequenced in a study of T-cell memory formation after mild COVID-19. TCRdb recomputed calls from the 5' RACE reads with MiXCR, one row per CDR3 protein. The sample lists roughly 100,000 distinct CDR3 sequences, 10% to 15% occurring once. Input material: PBMCs or a T cell subset sorted from them (not recorded which). Receptor source: an adult woman who had mild COVID-19 (a few samples of this study predate the infection). Cell type and time point are not known.

In its sample, this clonotype was seen a few times. The chain combines TRBV6-6 with TRBJ2-7, with 12 positions matching TRBD2. Germline CDR1 MNHNY, CDR2 SVGAGI (reference sequence). The CDR3 runs to 14 residues. Losses at the gene ends were 5 bases for V and 5 bases for J; bases not matched to a gene: 4. In nucleotides, the CDR3 is TGTGCCAGCAGTCTAGCGGGAGGGCCGGACGAGCAGTACTTC. Its protein product is CASSLAGGPDEQYF.

This clonotype was observed many times. The chain couples TRBV5-1 to TRBJ2-7, with D possibly TRBD2 on 6 matching bases. V lost 4 bases and J lost 0, with 11 bases in between. CDR1 SGHRS and CDR2 YFSETQ come from the germline V gene. The CDR3 loop spans 14 amino acids. Here the CDR3 reads CASSEPGLSYEQYF. The CDR3 DNA is TGCGCCAGCAGCGAACCGGGACTCTCCTACGAGCAGTACTTC.

The rearrangement links TRBV12-3 or TRBV12-4 to TRBJ2-5, with 15 bases fitting TRBD2. This CDR3 contains 17 residues. V lost 5 bases and J lost 5; bases outside the gene matches: 9. DNA for the CDR3: TGTGCCAGCAGTCCCCGGACTAGCGGGAGGGCTCGGGAGACCCAGTACTTC. This encodes CASSPRTSGRARETQYF.

This clonotype came up a few times. J is TRBJ1-1 and V is TRBV7-9, with D uncertain. The CDR3 covers 14 residues. Germline assignment: CDR1 SEHNR and CDR2 FQNEAQ (reference sequence). The V end lost 5 bases, the J end lost 4 bases, and 14 bases lay between the germline ends. CDR3 residues: CASSVSQAPTEAFF. The CDR3 nucleotides are TGTGCCAGCAGCGTTTCTCAGGCACCCACTGAAGCTTTCTTT.

This clonotype was recorded many times. This chain uses TRBV6-5 with TRBJ2-1; the match to TRBD1 covers 7 bases. Germline V lookup: CDR1 MNHEY, CDR2 SVGAGI. This CDR3 comprises 15 residues. V was clipped by 5 bases and J by 0 bases; unmatched bases: 4. CDR3 protein: CASSEGATSYNEQFF. CDR3 DNA sequence: TGTGCCAGCAGTGAGGGGGCTACCTCCTACAATGAGCAGTTCTTC.